This TCR beta chain was recorded in a study of spatial heterogeneity in lung cancer. At the level of the study: Detected sequences consistently included more beta-chain ones than alpha-chain ones. Regarding the study as a whole: How many expanded intratumoral alpha and beta TCRs were present tracked the tumor mutation count, which was a count of nonsynonymous mutations.

The time point was: sample taken at primary tumor resection. The donors, 70 or so patients with untreated early-stage non-small cell lung cancer, provided the samples. Material for sequencing was whole RNA from tumor, nontumor lung or frozen PBMC, left unsorted. Every TCR cDNA molecule bore its own unique molecular identifier. TCRdb analysed the 5' RACE reads with MiXCR anew, one entry per CDR3 protein. The data contain roughly 5,700 distinct CDR3 sequences, roughly 29% of them singletons. Note on this clonotype: Its matching antigen is unknown.

Trimming cost V 6 bases and J 6 bases, with 14 bases left between them. This CDR3 region has 14 residues. Sequenced material: lung tumor tissue, taken at surgery. This receptor was taken from a male donor with early-stage non-small cell lung cancer. The chain employs TRBV12-3 or TRBV12-4 and TRBJ2-2; maybe TRBD2 (6 bases). The CDR3 DNA reads TGTGCCAGCAGCCCGCCAACTAGCCCCGGGGAGCTGTTTTTT. This codes for CASSPPTSPGELFF.